These T cell receptor beta chains were read from a single sample in a study of shared clonotypes between healthy human individuals. Only in-frame clones appear in the TCRdb table, and some are missing; sequencing was by immunoSEQ multiplex PCR. The sample consists of 470,000 or so clones, 81% of them appearing once. The sequenced sample consisted of PBMCs. These receptors were collected from a woman aged 40 to 55 in good health. Some clones in this sample may be carry-over from other donors' samples. Both conserved end residues are trimmed from each CDR3. A D gene is named only where the DNA matches it firmly.

SVLEFYSEQF	TRBV29-1	TRBJ2-1	NA
ASTQRVRFAGGEGEQY	TRBV7-3	TRBJ2-7	TRBD2
ASSDGTGGRNQPQH	TRBV6-1	TRBJ1-5	TRBD1
ASSQVGVRGEAF	TRBV14	TRBJ1-1	NA
ASSLGAAGGPYNEQF	TRBV27	TRBJ2-1	TRBD2
ASSSLSGGGDTQY	TRBV5-1	TRBJ2-3	TRBD2
ASSLNEGSGTSRQY	TRBV4-2	TRBJ2-7	TRBD2
AWSVRLLSGNTIY	TRBV30	TRBJ1-3	NA
ASSLKTGGYGYT	TRBV5-4	TRBJ1-2	TRBD1
SVAPSGQGYEQY	TRBV29-1	TRBJ2-7	TRBD1
SVQVSTNEKLF	TRBV29-1	TRBJ1-4	NA
ASSVFRETQDTQY	TRBV5-8	TRBJ2-3	NA
ASSLDGQRGGYT	TRBV5-1	TRBJ1-2	NA
ASQPVWTGELF	TRBV9	TRBJ2-2	NA
ASSQLNSSVNTIY	TRBV4-2	TRBJ1-3	NA
SVAPRDTPYEQY	TRBV29-1	TRBJ2-7	NA
ASRGALGGANVLT	TRBV28	TRBJ2-6	NA
ASSVSPQETQY	TRBV9	TRBJ2-5	NA
ASSGGGGLGNTEAF	TRBV5-1	TRBJ1-1	NA
ASSLVAGAGTDTQY	TRBV5-6	TRBJ2-3	TRBD2
ASRLRGQGTTEAF	TRBV13	TRBJ1-1	TRBD1
ATSRDLTSGSYEQY	TRBV15	TRBJ2-7	TRBD2
ASSLEGGTSDTQY	TRBV5-4	TRBJ2-3	NA
ASSLDPGSYEQY	TRBV7-6	TRBJ2-7	NA
ATSLRKTSLPYGYT	TRBV15	TRBJ1-2	NA
ASSAGQGPQETQY	TRBV25-1	TRBJ2-5	TRBD1
ASSSGTGYNEQF	TRBV5-6	TRBJ2-1	TRBD1
ASSDPNYGYT	TRBV6-6	TRBJ1-2	NA
ATADRGIYEQY	TRBV19	TRBJ2-7	TRBD1
ASSLEGLAGVREQY	TRBV7-2	TRBJ2-7	TRBD2
ASSLMGDTEAF	TRBV11-3	TRBJ1-1	NA
AGAGGSNQPQH	TRBV18	TRBJ1-5	NA
ASSEVGARASRRY	TRBV6-1	TRBJ2-7	NA
ASSLDNRVVTNEKLF	TRBV11-2	TRBJ1-4	NA
ASSSGTSQETQY	TRBV5-4	TRBJ2-5	NA
ASSVEATNYGYT	TRBV2	TRBJ1-2	NA
SVETGVGLREQY	TRBV29-1	TRBJ2-7	TRBD1
ASRSSYEQY	TRBV7-8	TRBJ2-7	NA
ASATGTGYQPQH	TRBV28	TRBJ1-5	TRBD1
ASSSYSYRYT	TRBV11-2	TRBJ1-2	NA
ASSQEGSGETQY	TRBV4-2	TRBJ2-5	NA
ASSLVLGEKNTEAF	TRBV5-1	TRBJ1-1	NA